The clone carrying this TCR beta chain turned up a few times. Its antigen is unknown. The entry originates in a study of blood T cells in healthy people across ages. For the study at large: The capture of about one barcoded beta molecule per two T cells was achieved by template switching.

Study conclusions and caveats: The lack of PBMC sorting stopped any conclusive naive versus antigen-experienced comparison.

Extraction of total RNA produced a minimum of 5 micrograms from each sample. For the second PCR, which ran for about 6 to 11 cycles, a sample-barcoded 5' primer and a J-beta primer mix were used. From the 5' RACE reads, TCRdb called clonotypes with MiXCR, one entry per CDR3 protein. The sample has roughly 900,000 distinct CDR3 sequences, roughly 52% seen once; the top ten hold around an eighth. Germline-derived CDR1 and CDR2 are SGHRS and YFSETQ. The V gene end was trimmed by 4 bases and the J gene end by 6 bases; junction bases not matched to a gene: 7. The CDR3 contains 15 residues. Sequenced sample: blood. The receptor comes from a man aged 25 to 40 in good health. The genes are TRBV5-1 and TRBJ2-2; 9 bases agree with TRBD1. CDR3 region: CASSGGTGSPGELFF. The CDR3 coding sequence is TGCGCCAGCAGCGGCGGGACAGGGTCCCCCGGGGAGCTGTTTTTT.